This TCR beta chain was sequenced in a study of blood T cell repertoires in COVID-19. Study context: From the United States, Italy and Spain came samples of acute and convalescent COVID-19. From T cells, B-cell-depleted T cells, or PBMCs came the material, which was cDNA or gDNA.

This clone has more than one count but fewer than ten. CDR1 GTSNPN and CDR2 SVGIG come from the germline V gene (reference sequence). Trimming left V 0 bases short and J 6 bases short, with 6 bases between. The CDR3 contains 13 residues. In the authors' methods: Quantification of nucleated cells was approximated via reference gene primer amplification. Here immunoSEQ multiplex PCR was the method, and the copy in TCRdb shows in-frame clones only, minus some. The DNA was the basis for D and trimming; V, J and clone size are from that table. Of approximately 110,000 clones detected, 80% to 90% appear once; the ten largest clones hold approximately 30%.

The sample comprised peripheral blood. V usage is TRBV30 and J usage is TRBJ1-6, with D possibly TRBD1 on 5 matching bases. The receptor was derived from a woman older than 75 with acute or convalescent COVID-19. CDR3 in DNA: TGTGCCTGGAGTGTACAGGTTAATTCACCCCTCCACTTT. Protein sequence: CAWSVQVNSPLHF.